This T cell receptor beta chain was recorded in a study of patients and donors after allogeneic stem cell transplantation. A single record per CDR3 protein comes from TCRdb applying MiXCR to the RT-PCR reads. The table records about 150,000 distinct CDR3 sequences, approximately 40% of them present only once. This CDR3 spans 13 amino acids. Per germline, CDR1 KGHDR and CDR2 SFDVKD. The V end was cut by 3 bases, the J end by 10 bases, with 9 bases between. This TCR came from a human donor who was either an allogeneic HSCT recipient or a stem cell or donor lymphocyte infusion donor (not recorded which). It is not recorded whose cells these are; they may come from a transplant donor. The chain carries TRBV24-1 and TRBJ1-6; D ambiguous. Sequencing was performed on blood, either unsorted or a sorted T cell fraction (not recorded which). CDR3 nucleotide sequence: TGTGCCACCAGTGATCTAAAGGAGTCACCCCTCCACTTT. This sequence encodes CATSDLKESPLHF.